This T cell receptor beta chain was profiled in a study of CD8+CD57+ T cells in acquired aplastic anemia. Across the study: Sorted CD4+ and CD8+ cell DNA averaged roughly 3.2 ug. CD4+ reads averaged about 9.9 million in healthy donors.

CDR3 and TCR beta VDJ profiling relied on genomic DNA as the template. TCRdb analysed the reads with MiXCR anew, one entry per CDR3 protein. The table shows about 220,000 distinct CDR3 sequences, with 30% to 35% occurring only once. Study-level results: Significance was not reached for CD8+ Simpson's diversity between patients and controls. A set of 25 to 35 CD8+ CDR3 sequences was shared between patients and controls, and these sequences appeared highly expressed in patients.

This CDR3 comprises 15 residues. Trimming shortened V by 3 bases and J by 3 bases, and 12 bases separated the two germline ends. Notes on this clonotype: Its specificity is unknown.

This sequence originates from a human donor in good health, serving as a control. The chain is built from TRBV12-3 or TRBV12-4 and TRBJ2-1; D is possibly TRBD1 or TRBD2 (5 bases each). Sequencing was done on a sample of sorted CD4+, CD8+, or CD8+CD57+ T cells (not recorded which) from PBMCs. This CDR3 is CASSLWERGYNEQFF. In DNA, the CDR3 is TGTGCCAGCAGTTTGTGGGAGAGGGGCTACAATGAGCAGTTCTTC.